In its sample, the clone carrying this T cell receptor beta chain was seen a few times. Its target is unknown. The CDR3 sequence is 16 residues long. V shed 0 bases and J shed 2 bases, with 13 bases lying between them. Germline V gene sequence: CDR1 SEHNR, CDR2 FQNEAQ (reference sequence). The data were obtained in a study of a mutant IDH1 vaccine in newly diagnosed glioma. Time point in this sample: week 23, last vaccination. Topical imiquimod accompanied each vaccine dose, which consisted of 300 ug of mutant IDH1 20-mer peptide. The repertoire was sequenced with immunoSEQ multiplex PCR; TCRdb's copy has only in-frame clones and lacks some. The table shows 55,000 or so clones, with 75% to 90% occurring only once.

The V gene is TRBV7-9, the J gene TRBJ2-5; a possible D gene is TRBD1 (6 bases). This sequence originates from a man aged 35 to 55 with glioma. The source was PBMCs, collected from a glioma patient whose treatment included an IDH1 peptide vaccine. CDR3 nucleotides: TGTGCCAGCAGCTTAGCGTTGGGACACCTTCAAGAGACCCAGTACTTC. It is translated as CASSLALGHLQETQYF.